The next 18 T cell receptor beta chains were all read from a single sample in a study of blood T cell repertoires in COVID-19. Generated by immunoSEQ multiplex PCR, the TCRdb table keeps only in-frame clones and is missing some. The sample shows roughly 200,000 clones, about nine tenths of them seen only once. The sequencing input was peripheral blood. The receptors come from a man in his fifties or sixties with acute or convalescent COVID-19.

This chain links TRBV19 with TRBJ1-5, with D perhaps matching TRBD1 (6 bases). Per germline, CDR1 LNHDA and CDR2 SQIVND (reference sequence). This CDR3 is 14 amino acids long. Trimming shortened V by 9 bases and J by 2 bases, and 14 bases separated the two germline ends. CDR3 sequence reads: CARGANWGNQPQHF. The CDR3 DNA reads as TGTGCCAGGGGGGCCAATTGGGGCAATCAGCCCCAGCATTTT.

J is TRBJ2-7 and V is TRBV7-8; D unresolved. The CDR3 runs 13 residues. Germline assignment: CDR1 SGHVS and CDR2 FQNEAQ. Trimming cost V 1 base and J 1 base, with 5 bases left between them. The CDR3 region has the DNA TGTGCCAGCAGCTTAGACAGTTCCTACGAGCAGTACGTC. Its translation: CASSLDSSYEQYV.

The chain carries TRBV19 and TRBJ1-5; 9 bases are a match to TRBD1. The CDR3 contains 13 residues. Germline-derived CDR1 and CDR2 are LNHDA and SQIVND (reference sequence). Trimming removed 7 bases from V and 5 bases from J; junction bases left unmatched: 3. The chain's CDR3 is CASTGTGYQPQHF. For the CDR3, the DNA is TGTGCCAGTACCGGGACAGGGTATCAGCCCCAGCATTTT.

The DNA for the CDR3 is TGCGCCAGCAGCCCTACCTCAATATCCTACGAGCAGTACTTC. It specifies CASSPTSISYEQYF. The chain links TRBV5-1 to TRBJ2-7, with D uncertain. The CDR3 runs to 14 residues. The germline V gene encodes CDR1 SGHRS and CDR2 YFSETQ. V was shortened by 4 bases and J by 1 base, with 12 bases between the two germline ends.

The V and J genes are TRBV2 and TRBJ2-4; TRBD1 matches at 10 bases. CDR3 size: 17 residues. J gave up 0 bases and V 6 bases, and 8 bases lay outside the gene matches. The germline gives CDR1 SNHLY, CDR2 FYNNEI. The CDR3 region is CASRDRQGALAKNIQYF. The CDR3 nucleotides read TGTGCCAGCAGGGACCGACAGGGGGCTTTAGCCAAAAACATTCAGTACTTC.

The chain couples TRBV27 to TRBJ2-1; TRBD2 matches at 13 bases. The J segment lost 0 bases and the V segment lost 0 bases, leaving 5 bases of the junction unmatched. CDR3 length: 19 amino acids. Germline CDR1 is MNHEY and CDR2 is SMNVEV (reference sequence). The CDR3 DNA reads as TGTGCCAGCAGTTTATCGCGACTAGCGGGAGGTCGCTCCTACAATGAGCAGTTCTTC. Protein: CASSLSRLAGGRSYNEQFF.

V usage is TRBV7-8 and J usage is TRBJ2-3; a possible D gene is TRBD1 (6 bases). The CDR3 length is 14 residues. Germline V gives CDR1 SGHVS, CDR2 FQNEAQ. Trimming cost V 5 bases and J 8 bases, with 17 bases left between them. In DNA form, the CDR3 reads TGTGCCAGCAGCACCACAACAGGGCTAGGTACGCAGTATTTT. Translating it yields CASSTTTGLGTQYF.

The chain employs TRBV5-5 and TRBJ2-7; D is possibly TRBD1 (6 bases). The CDR3 sequence is 14 residues long. Trimming cost V 0 bases and J 3 bases, with 10 bases left between them. Germline V CDR1 and CDR2: SGHKS, YYEKEE (reference sequence). CDR3 bases: TGTGCCAGCAGCTTGGCAGGGGTGCTCTACGAGCAGTACGTC. This translates into CASSLAGVLYEQYV.

The rearrangement uses TRBV19 and TRBJ2-2, with D maybe TRBD2 (6 bases). The CDR3 consists of 15 residues. Germline CDR1 is LNHDA and CDR2 is SQIVND (reference sequence). V was cut by 5 bases and J by 4 bases, with 14 bases left in between. For the CDR3, the DNA is TGTGCCAGTAGTGAGGAGGGCCGGGGCACCGGGGAGCTGTTTTTT. Its protein product is CASSEEGRGTGELFF. The full variable domain, in which reference TRBV19 and TRBJ2-2 provide the parts outside the CDR3, is DGGITQSPKYLFRKEGQNVTLSCEQNLNHDAMYWYRQDPGQGLRLIYYSQIVNDFQKGDIAEGYSVSREKKESFPLTVTSAQKNPTAFYLCASSEEGRGTGELFFGEGSRLTVL.

The chain links TRBV10-1 to TRBJ2-2; no clear D gene. Trimming removed 4 bases from V and 6 bases from J, with 9 bases in between. CDR3 size: 13 residues. Germline loops: CDR1 WNHNN, CDR2 SYGVQD (reference sequence). CDR3 nucleotides: TGCGCCAGCAGTGCACTTGGGCCCGGGGAGCTGTTTTTT. Protein product: CASSALGPGELFF.

This rearrangement joins TRBV19 to TRBJ1-4; D is perhaps TRBD1 (6 bases). The CDR3 covers 14 residues. V gave up 5 bases and J gave up 7 bases, with 14 bases separating them. Per germline, CDR1 LNHDA and CDR2 SQIVND (reference sequence). CDR3 nucleotides: TGTGCCAGTAGTCCCCAGGGGCAGGCTGAAAAACTGTTTTTT. This encodes CASSPQGQAEKLFF.

The chain is built from TRBV27 and TRBJ1-1; D is uncertain. CDR1 and CDR2 (germline): MNHEY, SMNVEV (reference sequence). V was trimmed by 1 base and J by 1 base, leaving 4 bases between them. This CDR3 region has 13 residues. The DNA of the CDR3 is TGTGCCAGCAGTTTATACAGGAACACTGAAGCTTTCTTT. Translated: CASSLYRNTEAFF.

The chain links TRBV4-3 to TRBJ1-4, with TRBD1 identical over 9 bases. Trimming removed 4 bases from V and 7 bases from J; junction bases left unmatched: 13. The CDR3 is 17 amino acids. Germline lookup yields CDR1 LGHNA and CDR2 YSLEER. This CDR3 reads CASSRGSLGQGFEKLFF. Written as DNA, the CDR3 is TGCGCCAGCAGCCGGGGATCGTTAGGACAGGGGTTTGAAAAACTGTTTTTT.

The V and J genes are TRBV18 and TRBJ2-5; 7 bases agree with TRBD1. J lost 2 bases, V lost 4 bases, and 4 bases had no gene match. CDR3 size: 14 residues. Germline loops: CDR1 KGHSH, CDR2 LQKENI. In DNA, the CDR3 is TGTGCCAGCTCACTGTCGACAGGGCAAGAGACCCAGTACTTC. Its translation is CASSLSTGQETQYF.

The genes are TRBV9 and TRBJ1-3, with TRBD1 identical over 8 bases. V shed 5 bases and J 2 bases; nucleotides not matched to a gene: 3. Per the germline V gene, CDR1 is SGDLS and CDR2 is YYNGEE. This CDR3 has 14 residues. This chain's CDR3 is CASRRTGTGNTIYF. CDR3 sequence (DNA): TGTGCCAGCAGGCGGACAGGGACTGGAAACACCATATATTTT.

The chain employs TRBV6-2 or TRBV6-3 and TRBJ2-5, with 12 bases aligning to TRBD2. Germline V gene lookup returns CDR1 MNHEY and CDR2 SVGEGT. This CDR3 has 15 residues. The V segment lost 6 bases and the J segment 5 bases; nucleotides outside the gene matches: 7. The CDR3 is CASSSRTSGVETQYF. Written as DNA, the CDR3 is TGTGCCAGCAGCTCACGGACTAGCGGGGTGGAGACCCAGTACTTC.

The chain has TRBV11-3 and TRBJ2-3; 13 nucleotides align to TRBD2. The CDR3 consists of 16 residues. Germline-derived CDR1 and CDR2 are SGHNT and YENEEA. V lost 5 bases and J lost 4; bases outside the gene matches: 6. The CDR3 reads CASSRGLAGAADTQYF. Written as DNA, the CDR3 is TGTGCCAGCAGCCGCGGACTAGCGGGAGCCGCAGATACGCAGTATTTT.

This clone was counted only a few times. The chain combines TRBV28 with TRBJ1-1, with D unclear. CDR3 length: 12 amino acids. The germline V and J ends were trimmed by 2 bases and 1 base, with 2 bases remaining between them. Germline V lookup: CDR1 MDHEN, CDR2 SYDVKM. CDR3 sequence reads: CASSLQNTEAFF. In DNA, the CDR3 is TGTGCCAGCAGTTTACAGAACACTGAAGCTTTCTTT. The full variable domain, with the rest looked up from reference TRBV28 and TRBJ1-1, is DVKVTQSSRYLVKRTGEKVFLECVQDMDHENMFWYRQDPGLGLRLIYFSYDVKMKEKGDIPEGYSVSREKKERFSLILESASTNQTSMYLCASSLQNTEAFFGQGTRLTVV.